This TCR beta chain was sequenced during a study of neurological immune-mediated disorders. General study findings and limits: Private repertoires in all groups were suggested by the finding that expanded clones across subjects shared no CDR3 amino acid sequences. In HTLV-1-associated myelopathy, TCR clonal expansion was greatest, and in multiple sclerosis it was least, below healthy controls.

It was by 5'RACE with 10-nucleotide random UMIs that the cDNA was made. Via MiXCR, TCRdb re-called the 5' RACE reads, giving one row per CDR3 protein. This sample has just under 45,000 distinct CDR3 sequences, with 10% to 15% found just once. Ten or more counts support this clonotype. Antigen: not known. The CDR3 covers 13 residues. V was cut by 1 base and J by 8 bases, with 11 bases left in between. The chain joins TRBV12-3 or TRBV12-4 to TRBJ1-2; D not certain. The sequenced sample consisted of PBMCs. This receptor was taken from a female donor in good health. The CDR3 nucleotides read TGTGCCAGCAGTTTAGGGACTCCGAAGGGCTACACCTTC. Translating it yields CASSLGTPKGYTF.